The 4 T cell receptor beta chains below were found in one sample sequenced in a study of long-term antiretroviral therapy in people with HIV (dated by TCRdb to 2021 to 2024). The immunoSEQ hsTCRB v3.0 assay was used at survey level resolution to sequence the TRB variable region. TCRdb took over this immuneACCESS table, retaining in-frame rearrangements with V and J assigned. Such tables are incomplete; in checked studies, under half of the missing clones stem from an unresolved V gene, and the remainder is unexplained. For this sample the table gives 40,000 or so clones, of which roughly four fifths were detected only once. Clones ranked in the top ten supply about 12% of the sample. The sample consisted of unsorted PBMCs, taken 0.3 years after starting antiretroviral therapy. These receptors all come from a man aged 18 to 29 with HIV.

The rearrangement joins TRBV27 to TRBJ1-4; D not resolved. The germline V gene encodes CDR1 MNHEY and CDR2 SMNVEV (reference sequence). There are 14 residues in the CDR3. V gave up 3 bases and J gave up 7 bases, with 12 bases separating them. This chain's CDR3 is CASSFTLSGEKLFF. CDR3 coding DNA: TGTGCCAGCAGTTTTACCCTCTCGGGTGAAAAACTGTTTTTT.

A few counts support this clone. CDR3 amino acids: CASSLGVGRDSNQPQHF. As DNA, the CDR3 is TGTGCCAGCAGCTTAGGGGTTGGCCGAGACTCCAATCAGCCCCAGCATTTT. The chain is built from TRBV7-9 and TRBJ1-5; no clear D gene. V was pared by 1 base and J by 3 bases, with 16 bases between. The CDR3 has 17 residues. Germline V gene data show CDR1 as SEHNR and CDR2 as FQNEAQ (reference sequence).

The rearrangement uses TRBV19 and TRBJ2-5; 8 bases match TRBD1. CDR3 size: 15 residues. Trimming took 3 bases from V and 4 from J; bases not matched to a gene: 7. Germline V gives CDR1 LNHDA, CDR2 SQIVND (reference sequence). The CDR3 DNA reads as TGTGCCAGTAGTATGGGGCAGGGGGCAAGAGAGACCCAGTACTTC. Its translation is CASSMGQGARETQYF.

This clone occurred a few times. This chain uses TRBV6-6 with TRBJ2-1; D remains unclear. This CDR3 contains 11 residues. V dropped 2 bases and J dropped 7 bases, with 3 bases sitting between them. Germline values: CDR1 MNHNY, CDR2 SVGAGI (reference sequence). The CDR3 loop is CASSYGNEQFF. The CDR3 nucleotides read TGTGCCAGCAGTTACGGTAATGAGCAGTTCTTC.